Below are 17 T cell receptor beta chains sequenced from a single sample in a study of tumor and adjacent non-tumor tissue in lung cancer. TCRbeta libraries were built with three rounds of nested PCR, modified from ARM-PCR. TCRdb reprocessed the multiplex PCR reads via MiXCR and lists one record per CDR3 protein. The data contain more than 120,000 distinct CDR3 sequences, about 71% of them singletons. This sample's RNA came from whole unsorted tissue. Material for sequencing was lung tumor tissue. Receptors were obtained from a man between 60 and 70 years old with small cell lung cancer.

The table lists this clonotype with a count of one. It is unclear where the CDR3 begins or ends on the DNA, so no DNA is shown, and the CDR3 is as TCRdb lists it. The chain combines TRBV29-1 with TRBJ1-3; the table's D call, TRBD1, was not checked against the DNA. A total of 14 residues make up the CDR3, ends included. CDR1 SQVTM and CDR2 ANQGSEA come from the germline V gene. This CDR3 reads CSVATGSSGNTVYF.

The rearrangement uses TRBV11-2 and TRBJ2-1; no clear D gene. The ends were cut back, 10 bases at V and 6 bases at J, with 16 bases in the middle. CDR3 length: 13 residues. Germline V gives CDR1 SGHAT, CDR2 FQNNGV. The CDR3 sequence: CATSIGLGNEQFF. CDR3 bases: TGTGCCACCAGTATCGGTTTGGGCAATGAGCAGTTCTTC.

On this clonotype itself: A much bigger clone sits one base away, suggesting this may be a read error. The J gene is TRBJ2-7, the V gene TRBV6-5; 12 nucleotides agree with TRBD2. The CDR3 runs to 14 residues. Germline assignment: CDR1 MNHEY and CDR2 SVGAGI. Trimming at V came to 7 bases and at J to 10 bases, leaving 11 bases not matched to a gene. The CDR3 loop is CASKLLAGGTDQYF. The CDR3 DNA reads as TGTGCCAGCAAGCTACTAGCGGGAGGCACCGACCAGTACTTC.

This clonotype was counted once. This CDR3 fails to terminate in the conserved phenylalanine or tryptophan, so it likely reflects a read error. The rearrangement uses TRBV20-1 and TRBJ2-5; D might be TRBD1 (5 bases). The CDR3 is 11 residues long. CDR1 and CDR2 (germline): DFQATT, SNEGSKA (reference sequence). Trimming left V 3 bases short and J 11 bases short, with 13 bases between. The CDR3 region is CSARGRESQYS. In nucleotides, the CDR3 is TGCAGTGCTAGGGGGCGAGAGAGTCAGTACTCC.

Comments on this clonotype: One end of the junction is discordant with germline, which a read error may explain. The chain combines TRBV6-5 with TRBJ2-3; D may be TRBD2 (5 bases). The CDR3 length is 15 residues. Germline assignment: CDR1 MNHEY and CDR2 SVGAGI. CDR3 amino acids: CVSGLRVGPTDTQYF. The CDR3 DNA follows: TGTGTCAGCGGCCTACGGGTAGGGCCCACAGATACGCAGTATTTT.

The chain joins TRBV11-3 to TRBJ1-1; D call uncertain. Germline V gene sequence: CDR1 SGHNT, CDR2 YENEEA. The CDR3 has 14 amino acids. The CDR3 coding sequence is TGTGCGAGAAGCTTCGCTCCGGGGTACACTGAAGCTTTCTTT. It yields the protein CARSFAPGYTEAFF.

This clonotype turned up a few times. Because it lacks the conserved phenylalanine or tryptophan at the end, this CDR3 is likely a read error. This rearrangement joins TRBV11-2 to TRBJ2-5; 7 bases align to TRBD1. The CDR3 length is 15 residues. Germline V lookup: CDR1 SGHAT, CDR2 FQNNGV. DNA for the CDR3: TGTGCTAGCAGCCCATTACAGGGGCCACGGGAGACCCAGTACCTC. Translation gives CASSPLQGPRETQYL.

This sequence joins TRBV5-5 and TRBJ2-2; D unclear. The CDR3 length is 15 residues. The V end lost 6 bases, the J end lost 4 bases, and 16 bases lay between the germline ends. The germline CDR1 and CDR2 sequences are SGHKS and YYEKEE (reference sequence). CDR3 DNA: TGTGCCAGCAACTTAAGCCGAGTGGGCACCGGGGAGCTGTTTTTT. Protein sequence: CASNLSRVGTGELFF.

Note on this clonotype: Sequence at one end of the junction differs from germline and may be a read error. In DNA, the CDR3 is TGTGCCAGCAGATTAGCGGGAGTAGGTATCCATGAGCAGTTCTTC. It translates to CASRLAGVGIHEQFF. The chain couples TRBV11-2 to TRBJ2-1; 9 nucleotides line up with TRBD2. There are 15 residues in the CDR3. Germline assignment: CDR1 SGHAT and CDR2 FQNNGV.

On this clonotype: The junction departs from the called germline gene at one end, perhaps through a read error. The rearrangement links TRBV4-2 to TRBJ1-2; D might be TRBD1 (5 bases). This CDR3 is built from 18 residues. Germline-derived CDR1 and CDR2 are LGHNA and YNFKEQ. CDR3 region: CASSHGSGLTSSNNGYTF. The CDR3 DNA reads as TGTGCTAGCAGCCATGGTTCAGGGTTGACCTCTTCTAACAATGGCTACACCTTC.

The rearrangement joins TRBV7-8 to TRBJ2-5; TRBD2 matches 8 bases. Germline CDR1 SGHVS, CDR2 FQNEAQ. With V trimmed by 3 bases and J by 6 bases, 9 bases remained unmatched. The CDR3 is 15 amino acids. The CDR3 sequence is CASSFRTSSWQTQYF. The CDR3 DNA reads as TGTGCCAGCAGCTTTCGGACTAGCTCCTGGCAGACCCAGTACTTC.

This clonotype occurred a few times. The V gene is TRBV12-3 or TRBV12-4, the J gene TRBJ2-6; the match to TRBD2 covers 10 bases. The V gene end was trimmed by 6 bases and the J gene end by 0 bases; junction bases not matched to a gene: 8. This CDR3 region has 18 residues. For the CDR3, the DNA is TGTGCCAGCAGCCCTCGACTAGCGGGCAGCTCTGGGGCCAACGTCCTGACTTTC. This encodes CASSPRLAGSSGANVLTF.

Worth noting for this clonotype: Since no conserved phenylalanine or tryptophan closes the CDR3, a read error is the likely cause. V is TRBV11-2 and J is TRBJ1-1; no definite D call. CDR1 and CDR2 (germline): SGHAT, FQNNGV. The CDR3 extends over 15 amino acids. Written as DNA, the CDR3 is TGTGTCAGCAGCTTAGGAATGGGAGGGAACACTGAAGCTTTCTAT. Translating gives CVSSLGMGGNTEAFY.

This chain joins TRBV6-5 and TRBJ2-5; tentative D call: TRBD1 (5 bases). The germline V and J ends were trimmed by 6 bases and 13 bases, with 18 bases remaining between them. Germline CDR1 is MNHEY and CDR2 is SVGAGI. The CDR3 is 12 amino acids. In DNA, the CDR3 is TGTGCCAGCAGACTCCAGGGTGGTGCCCTGTACTTC. Translated, it gives CASRLQGGALYF.

This chain joins TRBV7-9 and TRBJ2-5, with 11 nucleotides matching TRBD2. This CDR3 has 17 residues. V lost 5 bases and J lost 0; bases outside the gene matches: 8. Germline-derived CDR1 and CDR2 are SEHNR and FQNEAQ (reference sequence). The CDR3 bases are TGTGCCAGCAGCCCGGGGGCGACTAGCGGGAACCAAGAGACCCAGTACTTC. Protein sequence: CASSPGATSGNQETQYF.

On this clonotype itself: One junction end does not reproduce the germline sequence, and a read error may be involved. This rearrangement joins TRBV28 to TRBJ2-1; D uncertain. Germline CDR1 and CDR2: MDHEN and SYDVKM. The CDR3 loop spans 15 amino acids. The chain's CDR3 is CGSSPPGSTHNEQFF. In nucleotides, the CDR3 is TGTGGCAGCAGCCCTCCCGGGTCTACCCACAATGAGCAGTTCTTC.

On this clonotype itself: An end of the junction differs from the germline gene, which may be a read error. This sequence joins TRBV11-3 and TRBJ1-2, with 10 bases identical to TRBD1. Germline values: CDR1 SGHNT, CDR2 YENEEA. This CDR3 region has 13 residues. The CDR3 DNA is TGCGCCAGCACCCCAAGGGACAGGGGCAGCTACACCTTC. This gives the protein CASTPRDRGSYTF.